The clone carrying this T cell receptor beta chain was seen a handful of times. The sample has other DNA sequences that encode this CDR3 too. The sample comes from a study of cytomegalovirus exposure and HLA in healthy donors. This PCR relied on a set of 60 Vbeta primers and 13 Jbeta primers. TCRdb keeps only in-frame clones here, not all; method: immunoSEQ multiplex PCR. This sample has roughly 190,000 clones; more than 9.5% occur once, and the top ten carry about 7.8%. Specimen: PBMCs. This clonotype was obtained from a man aged 50 to 60 in good health and CMV-seropositive.

CDR3 coding DNA: TGCAGCGTTGAGGCCAGGGACAGAGGCACAGATACGCAGTATTTT. Protein: CSVEARDRGTDTQYF. The V gene is TRBV29-1, the J gene TRBJ2-3, with TRBD1 identical over 7 bases. The CDR3 length is 15 residues. V trimming: 3 bases; J trimming: 1 base; junction bases outside the gene matches: 7. Germline V gene sequence: CDR1 SQVTM, CDR2 ANQGSEA.